The TCR beta chain under discussion was sequenced for a study of T cell responses to AZD1222 COVID-19 vaccine. Findings of the study overall: When two AZD1222 doses had been given, Spike-specific TCR breadth and depth rose.

About this clone: What it binds is not known.

Assay used: immunoSEQ multiplex PCR; TCRdb lists only in-frame clones, some missing. Counted here are around 74,000 clones, 92% occurring once; the ten biggest clones make up approximately 7%. Between the trimmed V and J ends, which lost 2 bases and 4 bases, there was a span of 8 bases. CDR3 length: 14 amino acids. The germline gives CDR1 SGHAT, CDR2 FQNNGV. This chain joins TRBV11-2 and TRBJ1-4; D is uncertain. This material consisted of peripheral blood, taken on day 0 of MenACWY control vaccination. The TCR sequence derives from an adult in good health. CDR3 coding DNA: TGTGCCAGCAGCTTACAAGGGTTTAATGAAAAACTGTTTTTT. It yields the protein CASSLQGFNEKLFF.